This passage covers 32 T cell receptor beta chains from one sample sequenced in a study of cytomegalovirus exposure and HLA in healthy donors (dated by TCRdb to the late 2010s). Libraries were made using the immunoSEQ multiplex PCR assay. For the multiplex PCR, a mixture combining 60 forward primers for TCR Vbeta segments and 13 reverse primers for TCR Jbeta segments was used. As stored in TCRdb, this immuneACCESS dataset retains in-frame rearrangements with V and J assigned. A fraction of the clones does not appear; measured against another copy, unresolved V genes explain less than half of the discrepancy, and the remainder lacks a known reason. The sample table lists over 35,000 clones, 50% of them with a count of one. The biggest ten clones account for roughly 12% of the sample. Input material: PBMCs. These receptors all stem from a human donor in good health.

V usage is TRBV7-3 and J usage is TRBJ1-6, with D perhaps matching TRBD1 (5 bases). The V gene lost 5 bases and the J gene lost 10 bases, with 12 bases spanning the gap. This CDR3 has 13 amino acids. Germline CDR1 and CDR2: SGHTA and FQGTGA. The CDR3 protein is CASSQGMGSPLHF. The CDR3 region has the DNA TGTGCCAGCAGCCAGGGTATGGGATCACCCCTCCACTTT.

V usage is TRBV11-3 and J usage is TRBJ2-7, with TRBD2 matching over 7 bases. The CDR3 loop spans 14 amino acids. Germline V gene sequence: CDR1 SGHNT, CDR2 YENEEA. V lost 5 bases and J lost 1; bases outside the gene matches: 5. CDR3 nucleotides: TGTGCCAGCAGCCCACGCGGGGGATCCTACGAGCAGTACTTC. Translation: CASSPRGGSYEQYF.

The chain combines TRBV18 with TRBJ1-4; 9 bases are shared with TRBD1. Looked up from germline, CDR1 is KGHSH and CDR2 is LQKENI. This CDR3 contains 17 residues. V lost 0 bases, J lost 7 bases, and 9 bases stayed unmatched. The CDR3 DNA reads TGTGCCAGCTCACCACCCTCTTCCGGGACAGGGAGTGAAAAACTGTTTTTT. Protein sequence: CASSPPSSGTGSEKLFF.

This chain joins TRBV28 and TRBJ1-2; TRBD1 might be the D (5 bases). Trimming stripped 5 bases from V and 7 bases from J, with 20 bases between. Looked up from germline, CDR1 is MDHEN and CDR2 is SYDVKM. CDR3 length equals 15 residues. DNA for the CDR3: TGTGCCAGCAGTCCCGCCGGGGGGGGTTGGTCTGGCTACACCTTC. Amino acid sequence: CASSPAGGGWSGYTF.

The gene calls are TRBV5-4 and TRBJ1-2; unclear D gene. CDR3 size: 13 residues. V was shortened by 3 bases and J by 8 bases, with 14 bases between the two germline ends. The germline CDR1 and CDR2 sequences are SGHNT and YYREEE (reference sequence). The CDR3 spells CASSSRFRRGYTF. CDR3 nucleotide sequence: TGTGCCAGCAGCTCCAGGTTCAGGAGGGGCTACACCTTC. Complete variable domain (other parts from reference TRBV5-4 and TRBJ1-2): ETGVTQSPTHLIKTRGQQVTLRCSSQSGHNTVSWYQQALGQGPQFIFQYYREEENGRGNFPPRFSGLQFPNYSSELNVNALELDDSALYLCASSSRFRRGYTFGSGTRLTVV.

V is TRBV28 and J is TRBJ2-7, with 8 bases aligning to TRBD2. V shed 6 bases and J 1 base; nucleotides not matched to a gene: 11. Germline lookup yields CDR1 MDHEN and CDR2 SYDVKM. The CDR3 loop spans 16 amino acids. The CDR3 sequence is CASRSAGAGASYEQYF. DNA of the CDR3: TGTGCCAGCAGGTCCGCGGGAGCGGGGGCTTCCTACGAGCAGTACTTC.

This sequence joins TRBV6-5 and TRBJ2-7; TRBD2 agrees at 9 bases. CDR3 length equals 14 residues. V lost 6 bases to trimming and J lost 0 bases; unmatched junction nucleotides: 3. Germline V gene data show CDR1 as MNHEY and CDR2 as SVGAGI. The CDR3 reads CASSRLADSYEQYF. The CDR3 region has the DNA TGTGCCAGCAGCCGACTAGCGGACTCCTACGAGCAGTACTTC.

V gene TRBV6-5 combines with J gene TRBJ1-2; D perhaps matches TRBD1 (5 bases). CDR1 and CDR2 (germline): MNHEY, SVGAGI. This CDR3 comprises 15 residues. Between the trimmed V and J ends, which lost 6 bases and 4 bases, there was a span of 18 bases. CDR3 coding DNA: TGTGCCAGCAGCCTTGAGGTAGGGGCTATCTATGGCTACACCTTC. Translation: CASSLEVGAIYGYTF.

The chain carries TRBV25-1 and TRBJ1-2; possible D gene TRBD1, 5 bases. Germline V gene sequence: CDR1 MGHDK, CDR2 SYGVNS. V lost 3 bases and J lost 7, with 18 bases in between. The CDR3 has 15 amino acids. The CDR3 region has the DNA TGTGCCAGCAGTGATATTGGGAGGGAAGGGGCTGGCTACACCTTC. Its protein is CASSDIGREGAGYTF.

The chain recombines TRBV2 with TRBJ2-3; 7 nucleotides align to TRBD2. V gave up 6 bases and J gave up 0 bases; unmatched junction bases: 12. The germline gives CDR1 SNHLY, CDR2 FYNNEI. The CDR3 spans 17 residues. For the CDR3, the DNA is TGTGCCAGCAGGGACCTTCCCGGGGGGTTTAGCACAGATACGCAGTATTTT. As protein: CASRDLPGGFSTDTQYF.

This clone was detected only a few times. The rearrangement links TRBV7-9 to TRBJ1-2; 7 nucleotides agree with TRBD1. CDR3 length: 14 amino acids. With 4 bases clipped from V and 6 bases from J, the junction kept 8 bases outside the gene matches. CDR1 and CDR2 from the germline V gene are SEHNR and FQNEAQ (reference sequence). The CDR3 coding sequence is TGTGCCAGCAGCTCCTCCGGGACAGAGCATGGCTACACCTTC. It yields the protein CASSSSGTEHGYTF.

The chain links TRBV9 to TRBJ1-1; 7 bases align to TRBD1. The CDR3 has 14 amino acids. V dropped 4 bases and J dropped 1; count of bases not matched to a gene: 4. CDR1 SGDLS and CDR2 YYNGEE come from the germline V gene. CDR3 protein: CASSPRQGNTEAFF. The CDR3, as DNA: TGTGCCAGCAGCCCCAGACAGGGGAACACTGAAGCTTTCTTT.

The chain joins TRBV6-5 to TRBJ1-5, with TRBD1 matching over 7 bases. The CDR3 length is 15 residues. The germline gives CDR1 MNHEY, CDR2 SVGAGI. With V trimmed by 2 bases and J by 3 bases, 4 bases remained unmatched. The CDR3 DNA follows: TGTGCCAGCAGTTACCCGGGACAGCTCAATCAGCCCCAGCATTTT. This gives the protein CASSYPGQLNQPQHF.

This clone has a handful of counts. The V gene is TRBV6-6, the J gene TRBJ1-6, with 9 positions matching TRBD1. The germline gives CDR1 MNHNY, CDR2 SVGAGI (reference sequence). CDR3 length equals 14 residues. V lost 6 bases to trimming and J lost 8 bases; unmatched junction nucleotides: 5. CDR3 nucleotide sequence: TGTGCCAGCAGGCTGGGACAGGGTCATTCACCCCTCCACTTT. It specifies CASRLGQGHSPLHF.

The chain employs TRBV4-2 and TRBJ2-7; 13 bases match TRBD2. J gave up 2 bases and V 5 bases, and 9 bases lay outside the gene matches. Germline V gene lookup returns CDR1 LGHNA and CDR2 YNFKEQ. The CDR3 consists of 17 residues. CDR3 DNA sequence: TGTGCCAGCAGCGTACGAACCGGGACTAGCGGGACCTACGAGCAGTACTTC. This codes for CASSVRTGTSGTYEQYF.

The sample holds a few counts of this clone. V and J are TRBV28 and TRBJ2-1; possible D gene TRBD2, 6 bases. V was trimmed by 8 bases and J by 3 bases, leaving 17 bases between them. This CDR3 region has 15 residues. CDR1 is MDHEN, CDR2 SYDVKM, per germline. The CDR3: CASYPGGVGYNEQFF. The CDR3 nucleotides are TGTGCCAGCTACCCCGGAGGGGTTGGCTACAATGAGCAGTTCTTC.

This chain joins TRBV19 and TRBJ2-6, with D possibly TRBD1 on 5 matching bases. From germline, CDR1 is LNHDA and CDR2 SQIVND (reference sequence). The CDR3 contains 17 residues. The V and J ends lost 4 bases and 0 bases respectively, with 13 bases between them. The chain's CDR3 is CASSRGEYSSGANVLTF. In DNA form, the CDR3 reads TGTGCCAGTAGTAGGGGCGAATACAGCTCTGGGGCCAACGTCCTGACTTTC.

This rearrangement joins TRBV5-1 to TRBJ2-1, with 9 bases lining up with TRBD2. The CDR3 loop spans 18 amino acids. V shed 3 bases and J 4 bases; nucleotides not matched to a gene: 14. Germline V gene sequence: CDR1 SGHRS, CDR2 YFSETQ. The chain's CDR3 is CASSSNSGGSYTYNEQFF. The CDR3 DNA is TGCGCCAGCAGCTCCAATAGCGGGGGATCCTATACTTACAATGAGCAGTTCTTC.

This clone was picked up a small number of times. The V call is TRBV28, the J call TRBJ1-3; 9 nucleotides match TRBD1. The length of the CDR3 is 18 residues. Trimming removed 4 bases from V and 1 base from J; junction bases left unmatched: 11. Germline V gene data show CDR1 as MDHEN and CDR2 as SYDVKM. CDR3 DNA sequence: TGTGCCAGCAGTTCCCGACAGGGGGGGGCGTTGTCTGGAAACACCATATATTTT. Encoded protein: CASSSRQGGALSGNTIYF.

V gene TRBV19 combines with J gene TRBJ1-1; the D is unclear. This CDR3 comprises 11 residues. With 7 bases removed from V and 4 bases from J, the gap between germline ends came to 7 bases. Germline-derived CDR1 and CDR2 are LNHDA and SQIVND (reference sequence). The CDR3: CASIGSTEAFF. The CDR3, as DNA: TGTGCCAGTATTGGGAGCACTGAAGCTTTCTTT.

V usage is TRBV6-6 and J usage is TRBJ2-7; TRBD1 is a possible D gene (6 bases). The CDR3 is made up of 14 amino acids. Germline V CDR1 and CDR2: MNHNY, SVGAGI (reference sequence). Trimming took 6 bases from V and 1 from J, leaving 13 bases between them. The CDR3 reads CASRVGDKSYEQYF. CDR3 sequence (DNA): TGTGCCAGCAGGGTCGGGGACAAGTCCTACGAGCAGTACTTC.

J is TRBJ2-3 and V is TRBV5-1; 9 nucleotides agree with TRBD1. Germline loops: CDR1 SGHRS, CDR2 YFSETQ. After removal of 4 bases from V and 3 bases from J, the junction contained 3 bases not matched to a gene. There are 14 residues in the CDR3. CDR3 in amino acids: CASSRQGGTDTQYF. CDR3 in DNA: TGCGCCAGCAGCCGACAGGGGGGGACAGATACGCAGTATTTT.

The J gene is TRBJ1-1, the V gene TRBV27, with D possibly being TRBD1 (5 bases). Germline V gene lookup returns CDR1 MNHEY and CDR2 SMNVEV (reference sequence). V lost 5 bases and J lost 4, with 17 bases in between. The CDR3 length is 15 residues. CDR3: CASSIGPFGGTEAFF. CDR3 nucleotides: TGTGCCAGCAGTATCGGACCTTTCGGGGGCACTGAAGCTTTCTTT.

The CDR3 loop reads CASRDGSGNEQFF. In DNA, the CDR3 is TGTGCCAGTAGGGACGGGAGTGGCAATGAGCAGTTCTTC. This chain connects TRBV19 to TRBJ2-1; a possible D gene is TRBD2 (6 bases). The CDR3 runs to 13 residues. Trimming removed 6 bases from V and 6 bases from J, with 12 bases in between. CDR1 is LNHDA, CDR2 SQIVND, per germline (reference sequence).

The chain carries TRBV30 and TRBJ2-7; TRBD1 is a possible D gene (6 bases). The germline V and J ends were trimmed by 1 base and 3 bases, with 16 bases remaining between them. The CDR3 runs to 15 residues. Germline V CDR1 and CDR2: GTSNPN, SVGIG (reference sequence). CDR3 coding DNA: TGTGCCTGGAGTGGTAGGACAGTGACTGGCTACGAGCAGTACTTC. Its protein product is CAWSGRTVTGYEQYF. The whole variable domain, filled in from reference TRBV30 and TRBJ2-7, reads SQTIHQWPATLVQPVGSPLSLECTVEGTSNPNLYWYRQAAGRGLQLLFYSVGIGQISSEVPQNLSASRPQDRQFILSSKKLLLSDSGFYLCAWSGRTVTGYEQYFGPGTRLTVT.

The chain employs TRBV4-3 and TRBJ2-1; D gene unclear. Trimming pared 5 bases from V and 4 bases from J, leaving 9 bases between. Germline-derived CDR1 and CDR2 are LGHNA and YSLEER. CDR3 size: 13 residues. This chain's CDR3 is CASSGSNYNEQFF. As DNA, the CDR3 is TGCGCCAGCAGCGGTTCTAATTACAATGAGCAGTTCTTC.

The gene calls are TRBV5-8 and TRBJ2-3; D is possibly TRBD2 (7 bases). With 4 bases removed from V and 2 bases from J, the gap between germline ends came to 20 bases. From germline, CDR1 is SGHTS and CDR2 YDEGEE. The CDR3 is 17 amino acids. The CDR3 reads CASSPPGGLSHTDTQYF. In DNA, the CDR3 is TGTGCCAGCAGCCCCCCGGGGGGCCTTTCACACACAGATACGCAGTATTTT.

V usage is TRBV4-2 and J usage is TRBJ2-3; D may be TRBD2 (7 bases). V dropped 1 base and J dropped 3 bases, with 17 bases sitting between them. The CDR3 consists of 17 residues. Looked up from germline, CDR1 is LGHNA and CDR2 is YNFKEQ. CDR3 coding DNA: TGTGCCAGCAGCCAAGTTGCAAGGGGGGGAAGGACAGATACGCAGTATTTT. It translates to CASSQVARGGRTDTQYF.

This clone has just one count. This chain connects TRBV19 to TRBJ2-5; 9 bases agree with TRBD1. CDR1 is LNHDA and CDR2 is SQIVND in the germline V gene (reference sequence). This CDR3 comprises 16 residues. V shed 5 bases, J shed 7 bases, and the junction held 14 bases outside the gene matches. The CDR3 sequence: CASSGGRTGDSGTQYF. DNA of the CDR3: TGTGCCAGTAGTGGGGGGAGGACAGGGGATTCCGGGACCCAGTACTTC. The variable domain in full, completed from reference TRBV19 and TRBJ2-5, reads DGGITQSPKYLFRKEGQNVTLSCEQNLNHDAMYWYRQDPGQGLRLIYYSQIVNDFQKGDIAEGYSVSREKKESFPLTVTSAQKNPTAFYLCASSGGRTGDSGTQYFGPGTRLLVL.

The sample holds a few counts of this clone. The chain employs TRBV7-8 and TRBJ2-7; no definite D call. V gave up 1 base and J gave up 0 bases, with 10 bases separating them. Germline CDR1 and CDR2: SGHVS and FQNEAQ. The CDR3 sequence is 15 residues long. The CDR3: CASSLDQVPSYEQYF. Here the CDR3 DNA reads TGTGCCAGCAGCTTAGACCAGGTACCCTCCTACGAGCAGTACTTC. The full variable domain, in which reference TRBV7-8 and TRBJ2-7 provide the parts outside the CDR3, is GAGVSQSPRYKVAKRGQDVALRCDPISGHVSLFWYQQALGQGPEFLTYFQNEAQLDKSGLPSDRFFAERPEGSVSTLKIQRTQQEDSAVYLCASSLDQVPSYEQYFGPGTRLTVT.

This chain connects TRBV2 to TRBJ2-1, with TRBD1 matching over 7 bases. V dropped 6 bases and J dropped 3; count of bases not matched to a gene: 2. This CDR3 has 13 residues. Germline CDR1 and CDR2: SNHLY and FYNNEI. The CDR3 spells CASRQGIYNEQFF. The DNA of the CDR3 is TGTGCCAGCAGACAGGGGATCTACAATGAGCAGTTCTTC.

There are a few counts of this clone. The gene calls are TRBV10-3 and TRBJ2-1, with D possibly matching TRBD2 (6 bases). Trimming took off 0 bases at V and 5 bases at J, with 14 bases between the two ends. Germline CDR1 and CDR2: ENHRY and SYGVKD. The CDR3 is 16 amino acids. The CDR3 coding sequence is TGTGCCATCAGTGAGTCGGGCCAGCGGGTCGACAATGAGCAGTTCTTC. Protein sequence: CAISESGQRVDNEQFF.